The sequence of this TCR beta chain was determined in a study of blood T cell repertoires in COVID-19. Profiled with immunoSEQ multiplex PCR; TCRdb holds only in-frame clones, not every one. In the table there are fewer than 400,000 clones, 90% of which are singletons. Sequencing was performed on PBMCs or T cells enriched from blood (not recorded which). The receptor was derived from a woman aged 25 to 39 who had been exposed to COVID-19.

The CDR3: CASSPRWVAKIAKNIQYF. CDR3 bases: TGTGCCAGCAGCCCCCGATGGGTAGCTAAAATAGCCAAAAACATTCAGTACTTC. The chain employs TRBV4-2 and TRBJ2-4, with D unresolved. V was trimmed by 4 bases and J by 0 bases, leaving 19 bases between them. Germline V gene data show CDR1 as LGHNA and CDR2 as YNFKEQ. This CDR3 contains 18 residues.